The clone carrying this TCR beta chain appeared a few times. The antigen is undetermined. The tumor tissue sample was taken at baseline before any treatment. Method: immunoSEQ multiplex PCR; TCRdb's copy keeps in-frame clones and lacks some. The profile shows some 10,000 clones, roughly 80% of them singletons. The data belong to a study of circulating tumor DNA in untreated peripheral T-cell lymphoma. Regarding the study as a whole: In 75% to 85% of patients, tumor-specific clonotypes were identified.

The TCR originated in a human donor with peripheral T-cell lymphoma. The specimen sequenced was tumor tissue.

The CDR3 protein is CASSRTGTGNQPQHF. CDR3 coding DNA: TGCGCCAGCAGCCGAACCGGGACAGGCAATCAGCCCCAGCATTTT. The V call is TRBV1, the J call TRBJ1-5; the table's D call TRBD1 went unverified against the DNA. TRBV1 is a pseudogene. The CDR3 runs to 15 residues.